The clone carrying this T cell receptor beta chain was picked up many times. No antigen is known for it. The data originate from a study of read filtering for tumor transcriptome and immune sequencing. The V segment lost 8 bases and the J segment 3 bases; nucleotides outside the gene matches: 10. The CDR3 has 17 amino acids. Germline assignment: CDR1 LGHDT and CDR2 YNNKEL (reference sequence). Points from the study as a whole: Compared with RNA-seq, IR-seq gave much higher clonotype depth and reliability.

From 300 to 400 ng of RNA, a library with molecular barcoded alpha/delta and beta/gamma adaptors was made. TCRdb re-called the reads with MiXCR, one entry per CDR3 protein. Among approximately 50,000 distinct CDR3 sequences, around a fifth were seen once, and the ten largest hold roughly 15%. The sequence derives from a donor at least 40 years old with multiple myeloma. The rearrangement links TRBV3-1 to TRBJ2-1; 13 bases are a match to TRBD2. The sample comprised a population of CD138-negative cells sorted from bone marrow. The CDR3 sequence: CASSLGLAGTSYNEQFF. CDR3 nucleotides: TGTGCCAGCTCCCTGGGACTAGCGGGAACGAGCTACAATGAGCAGTTCTTC.